This T cell receptor beta chain was documented in a study of cytomegalovirus exposure and HLA in healthy donors. Study-level information: Earlier sequencing of approximately 180 million T cells yielded around 120 million unique TCR beta sequences.

PCR primers comprised 60 Vbeta and 13 Jbeta primers. Only in-frame clones appear in the TCRdb table, and some are missing; sequencing was by immunoSEQ multiplex PCR. Among around 190,000 clones listed, around 78% were seen once. The CDR3 is made up of 16 amino acids. Trimming cost V 0 bases and J 6 bases; bases outside gene matches: 5. CDR1 is SGHVS and CDR2 is FQNEAQ in the germline V gene. This clone was seen a handful of times. Specimen: PBMCs. The receptor was isolated from a woman aged 30 to 39 in good health and CMV-seropositive. The chain couples TRBV7-8 to TRBJ2-2, with 9 nucleotides matching TRBD1. In nucleotides, the CDR3 is TGTGCCAGCAGCTTAGCGCAGGGACAGGGATCCGGGGAGCTGTTTTTT. Its protein is CASSLAQGQGSGELFF.